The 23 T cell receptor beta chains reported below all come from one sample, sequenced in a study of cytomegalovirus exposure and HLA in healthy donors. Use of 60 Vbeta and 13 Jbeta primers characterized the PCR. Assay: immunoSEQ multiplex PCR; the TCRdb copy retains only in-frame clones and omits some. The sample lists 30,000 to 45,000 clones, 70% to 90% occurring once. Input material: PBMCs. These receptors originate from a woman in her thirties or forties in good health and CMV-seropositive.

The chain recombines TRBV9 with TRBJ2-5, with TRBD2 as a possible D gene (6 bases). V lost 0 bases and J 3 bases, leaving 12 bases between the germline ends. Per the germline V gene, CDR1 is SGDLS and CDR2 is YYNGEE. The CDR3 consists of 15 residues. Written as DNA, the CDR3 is TGTGCCAGCAGCGTAGACGGGACTTCTGAAGAGACCCAGTACTTC. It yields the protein CASSVDGTSEETQYF.

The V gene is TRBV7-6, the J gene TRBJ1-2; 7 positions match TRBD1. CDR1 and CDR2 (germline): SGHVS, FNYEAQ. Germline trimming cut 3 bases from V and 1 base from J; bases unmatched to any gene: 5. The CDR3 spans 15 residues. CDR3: CASSLGTGVNYGYTF. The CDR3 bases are TGTGCCAGCAGCTTGGGTACAGGGGTTAACTATGGCTACACCTTC.

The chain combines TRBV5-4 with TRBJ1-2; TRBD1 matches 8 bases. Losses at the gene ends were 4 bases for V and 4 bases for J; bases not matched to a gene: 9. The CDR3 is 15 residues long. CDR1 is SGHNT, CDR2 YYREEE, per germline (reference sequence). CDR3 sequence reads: CASSTSGGAFYGYTF. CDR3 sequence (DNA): TGTGCCAGCAGCACCTCAGGGGGCGCCTTCTATGGCTACACCTTC.

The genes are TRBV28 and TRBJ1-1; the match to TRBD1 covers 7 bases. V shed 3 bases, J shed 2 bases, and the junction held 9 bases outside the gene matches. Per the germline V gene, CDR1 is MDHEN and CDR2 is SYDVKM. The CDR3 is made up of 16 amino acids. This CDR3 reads CASSFDLAGGNTEAFF. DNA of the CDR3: TGTGCCAGCAGTTTCGATTTGGCAGGGGGAAACACTGAAGCTTTCTTT.

The CDR3 is CASSQDWRGSGELFF. CDR3 DNA: TGTGCCAGCAGCCAAGATTGGCGGGGGAGCGGGGAGCTGTTTTTT. The V gene is TRBV5-4, the J gene TRBJ2-2, with TRBD2 matching over 7 bases. Per germline, CDR1 SGHNT and CDR2 YYREEE (reference sequence). This CDR3 spans 15 amino acids. The V gene end was trimmed by 4 bases and the J gene end by 7 bases; junction bases not matched to a gene: 10.

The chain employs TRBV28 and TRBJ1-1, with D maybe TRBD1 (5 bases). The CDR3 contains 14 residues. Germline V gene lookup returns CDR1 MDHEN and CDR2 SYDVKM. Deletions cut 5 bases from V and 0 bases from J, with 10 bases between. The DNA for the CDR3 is TGTGCCAGCAGTGACAGCACCCTGAACACTGAAGCTTTCTTT. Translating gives CASSDSTLNTEAFF.

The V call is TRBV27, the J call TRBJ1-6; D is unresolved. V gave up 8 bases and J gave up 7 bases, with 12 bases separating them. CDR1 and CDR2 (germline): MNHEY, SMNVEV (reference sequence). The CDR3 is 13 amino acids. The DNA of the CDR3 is TGTGCCAGCTCCTTAGCGGTAAATTCACCCCTCCACTTT. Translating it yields CASSLAVNSPLHF.

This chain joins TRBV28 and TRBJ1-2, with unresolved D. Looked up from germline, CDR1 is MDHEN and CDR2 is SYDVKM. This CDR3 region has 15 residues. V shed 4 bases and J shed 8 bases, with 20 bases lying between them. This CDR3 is CASSSLRTDTRGYTF. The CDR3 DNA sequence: TGTGCCAGCAGTTCCCTTAGGACGGATACTAGAGGCTACACCTTC.

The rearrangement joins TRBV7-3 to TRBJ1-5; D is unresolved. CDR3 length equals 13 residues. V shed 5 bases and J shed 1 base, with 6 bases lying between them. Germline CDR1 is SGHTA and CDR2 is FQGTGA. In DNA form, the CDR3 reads TGTGCCAGCAGCGCGGGGAGCAATCAGCCCCAGCATTTT. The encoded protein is CASSAGSNQPQHF.

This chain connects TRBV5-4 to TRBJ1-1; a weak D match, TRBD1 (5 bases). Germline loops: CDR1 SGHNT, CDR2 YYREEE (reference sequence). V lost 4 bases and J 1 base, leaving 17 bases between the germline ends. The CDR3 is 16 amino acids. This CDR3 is CASSLGTPLENTEAFF. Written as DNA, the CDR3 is TGTGCCAGCAGCCTAGGGACTCCCCTCGAGAACACTGAAGCTTTCTTT.

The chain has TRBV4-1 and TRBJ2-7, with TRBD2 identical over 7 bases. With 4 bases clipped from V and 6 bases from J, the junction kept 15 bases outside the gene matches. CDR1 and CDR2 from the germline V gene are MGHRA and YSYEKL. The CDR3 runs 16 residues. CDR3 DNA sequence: TGCGCCAGCAGCCTCCGGGGGGTAGCCAGGGACGCCGAGCAGTACTTC. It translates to CASSLRGVARDAEQYF.

The CDR3 sequence: CASAGSEGTDTQYF. As DNA, the CDR3 is TGTGCCAGCGCTGGGAGCGAAGGCACAGATACGCAGTATTTT. The rearrangement links TRBV6-5 to TRBJ2-3; a possible D gene is TRBD2 (5 bases). Trimming took 8 bases from V and 1 from J, leaving 13 bases between them. The CDR3 length is 14 residues. Looked up from germline, CDR1 is MNHEY and CDR2 is SVGAGI.

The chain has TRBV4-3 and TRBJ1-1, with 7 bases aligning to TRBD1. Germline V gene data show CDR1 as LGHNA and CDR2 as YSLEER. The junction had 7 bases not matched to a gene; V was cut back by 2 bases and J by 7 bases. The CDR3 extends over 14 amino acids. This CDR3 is CASSQQKGAGEAFF. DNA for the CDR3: TGCGCCAGCAGCCAACAAAAGGGGGCAGGTGAAGCTTTCTTT.

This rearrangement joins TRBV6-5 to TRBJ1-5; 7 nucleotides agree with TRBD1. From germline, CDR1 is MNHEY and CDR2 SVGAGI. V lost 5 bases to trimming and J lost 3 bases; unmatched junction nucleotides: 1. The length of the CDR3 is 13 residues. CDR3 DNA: TGTGCCAGCAGTACAGGGGTCAATCAGCCCCAGCATTTT. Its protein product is CASSTGVNQPQHF.

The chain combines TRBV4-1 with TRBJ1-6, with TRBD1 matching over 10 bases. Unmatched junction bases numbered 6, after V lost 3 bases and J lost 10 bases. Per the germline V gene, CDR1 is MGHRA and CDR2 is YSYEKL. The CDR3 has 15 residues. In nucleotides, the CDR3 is TGCGCCAGCAGCCAGGGACAGGGGCAAGGCTCACCCCTCCACTTT. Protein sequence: CASSQGQGQGSPLHF.

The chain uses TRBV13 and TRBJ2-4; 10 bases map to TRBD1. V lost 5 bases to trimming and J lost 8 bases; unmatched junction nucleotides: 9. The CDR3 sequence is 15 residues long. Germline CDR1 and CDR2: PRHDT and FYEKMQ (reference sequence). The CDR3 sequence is CASSTRQGARDIQYF. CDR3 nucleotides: TGTGCCAGCAGCACTCGACAGGGGGCGCGCGACATTCAGTACTTC.

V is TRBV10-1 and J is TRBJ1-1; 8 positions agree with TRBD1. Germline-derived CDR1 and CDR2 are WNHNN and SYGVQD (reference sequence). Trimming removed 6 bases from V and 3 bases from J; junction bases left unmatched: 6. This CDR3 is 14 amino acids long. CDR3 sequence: CASSSGGSDTEAFF. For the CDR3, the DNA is TGCGCCAGCAGCTCAGGGGGCAGCGACACTGAAGCTTTCTTT.

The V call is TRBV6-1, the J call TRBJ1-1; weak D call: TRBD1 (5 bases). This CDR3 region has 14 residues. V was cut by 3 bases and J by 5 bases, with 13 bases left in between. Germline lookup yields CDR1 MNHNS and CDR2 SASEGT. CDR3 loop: CASSDTRGGTEAFF. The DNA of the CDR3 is TGTGCCAGCAGTGATACGAGGGGAGGGACTGAAGCTTTCTTT.

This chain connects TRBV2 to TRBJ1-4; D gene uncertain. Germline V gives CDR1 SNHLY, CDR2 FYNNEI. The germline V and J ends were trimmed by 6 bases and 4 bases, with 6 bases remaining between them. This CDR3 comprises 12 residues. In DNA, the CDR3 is TGTGCCAGCAGACTTCTTAATGAAAAACTGTTTTTT. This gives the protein CASRLLNEKLFF.

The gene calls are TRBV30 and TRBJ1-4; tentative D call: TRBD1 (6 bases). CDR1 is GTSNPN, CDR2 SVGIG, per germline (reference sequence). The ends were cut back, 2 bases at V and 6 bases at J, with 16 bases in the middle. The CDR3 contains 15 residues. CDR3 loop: CAWSTLQGSYEKLFF. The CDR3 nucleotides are TGTGCCTGGAGTACACTGCAGGGGAGTTATGAAAAACTGTTTTTT.

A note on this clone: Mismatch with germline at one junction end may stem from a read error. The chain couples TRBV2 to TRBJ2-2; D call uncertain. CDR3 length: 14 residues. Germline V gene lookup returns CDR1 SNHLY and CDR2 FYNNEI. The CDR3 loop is CASSVAAKTGELFF. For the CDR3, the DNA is TGTGCCAGCAGTGTGGCAGCGAAGACCGGGGAGCTGTTTTTT.

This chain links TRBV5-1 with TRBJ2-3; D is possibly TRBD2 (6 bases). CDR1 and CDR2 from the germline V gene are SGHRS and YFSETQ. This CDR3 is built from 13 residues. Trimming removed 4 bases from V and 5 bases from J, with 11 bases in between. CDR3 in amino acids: CASSPGRLDTQYF. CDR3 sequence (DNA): TGCGCCAGCAGCCCAGGGAGGTTAGATACGCAGTATTTT.

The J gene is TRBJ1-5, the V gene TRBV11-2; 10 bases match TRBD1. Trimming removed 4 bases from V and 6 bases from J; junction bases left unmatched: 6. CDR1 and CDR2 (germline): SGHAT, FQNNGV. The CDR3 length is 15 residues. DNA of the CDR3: TGTGCCAGCAGCTCGGGACAGGGGTACGGTCAGCCCCAGCATTTT. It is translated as CASSSGQGYGQPQHF.